A selection of T cell receptor beta chains follows, all from one sample in a study of blood T cell repertoires in COVID-19. The repertoire was sequenced with immunoSEQ multiplex PCR; TCRdb's copy has only in-frame clones and lacks some. The sample yields tens of thousands of clones, roughly 90% seen once. Sequencing used peripheral blood. The source of these receptors is a man aged 55 to 70 with acute or convalescent COVID-19. Both conserved end residues are part of each CDR3. Each record gives: CDR3 length, J gene, D gene, clone size, V gene, CDR3 protein, CDR3 DNA. The D gene is left open where the match is weak. Expanded clones get a size class; other rows say once, few or many, or leave the size out.

14,TRBJ1-1,NA,NA,TRBV5-1,CASSAEGRNTEAFF,TGCGCCAGCAGTGCCGAGGGCCGGAACACTGAAGCTTTCTTT
14,TRBJ2-3,NA,NA,TRBV4-1,CASSQGPISVTQYF,TGCGCCAGCAGCCAAGGCCCGATCTCGGTTACGCAGTATTTT
16,TRBJ1-5,TRBD1,NA,TRBV19,CASSSPQGAGNQPQHF,TGTGCCAGTAGTAGTCCCCAGGGGGCAGGCAATCAGCCCCAGCATTTT
15,TRBJ1-5,NA,once,TRBV5-5,CASSSTGYSNQPQHF,TGTGCCAGCAGCTCGACGGGATATAGCAATCAGCCCCAGCATTTT
16,TRBJ1-6,NA,NA,TRBV7-6,CASSPQASSYNSPLHF,TGTGCCAGCAGCCCCCAGGCCAGCTCCTATAATTCACCCCTCCACTTT
15,TRBJ2-1,TRBD2,NA,TRBV7-9,CASSPRSSGGGEQFF,TGTGCCAGCAGCCCCCGGAGTAGCGGGGGGGGTGAGCAGTTCTTC
14,TRBJ1-6,NA,NA,TRBV6-6,CASTSAGGDSPLHF,TGTGCCAGCACTTCGGCGGGGGGGGATTCACCCCTCCACTTT
12,TRBJ1-4,NA,NA,TRBV18,CASSPGPEKLFF,TGTGCCAGCTCACCAGGCCCCGAAAAACTGTTTTTT
17,TRBJ1-1,TRBD1,once,TRBV7-2,CASSPTGVGTGGWRAFF,TGTGCCAGCAGCCCAACGGGGGTGGGGACAGGGGGTTGGAGAGCTTTCTTT
14,TRBJ1-3,NA,NA,TRBV30,CAWSVRMSGNTIYF,TGTGCCTGGAGTGTACGAATGAGTGGAAACACCATATATTTT
13,TRBJ2-1,NA,NA,TRBV15,CAVRGTPGDEQFF,TGTGCCGTTCGAGGTACTCCGGGGGATGAGCAGTTCTTC
16,TRBJ1-2,NA,NA,TRBV4-2,CASSQRRGLTNYGYTF,TGTGCCAGCAGCCAAAGAAGGGGCTTAACTAACTATGGCTACACCTTC
14,TRBJ1-4,NA,NA,TRBV6-5,CASRRGLGGEKLFF,TGTGCCAGCAGAAGAGGGCTCGGGGGTGAAAAACTGTTTTTT
15,TRBJ2-5,TRBD1,NA,TRBV3-1/TRBV3-2,CASSHWGTEPETQYF,TGTGCCAGCAGCCACTGGGGGACAGAGCCGGAGACCCAGTACTTC
13,TRBJ2-1,NA,NA,TRBV11-2,CASRSTAYNEQFF,TGTGCCAGCAGAAGTACTGCCTACAATGAGCAGTTCTTC
16,TRBJ1-6,NA,NA,TRBV9,CASSVEGGIGDSPLHF,TGTGCCAGCAGCGTAGAGGGAGGGATCGGTGATTCACCCCTCCACTTT
12,TRBJ1-2,NA,NA,TRBV6-5,CASRGGLGGYTF,TGTGCCAGCAGGGGGGGGCTGGGCGGCTACACCTTC
15,TRBJ1-1,NA,NA,TRBV5-6,CASSLSLGPYTEAFF,TGTGCCAGCAGCTTGTCTCTGGGGCCCTACACTGAAGCTTTCTTT
13,TRBJ1-1,NA,NA,TRBV10-3,CAISESARTEAFF,TGTGCCATCAGTGAGTCGGCCCGCACTGAAGCTTTCTTT
13,TRBJ1-2,NA,once,TRBV12-2,CGQGAPTRDGYTF,TGTGGACAGGGGGCCCCGACAAGAGATGGCTACACCTTC
15,TRBJ1-2,TRBD1,NA,TRBV3-1/TRBV3-2,CASSQDWQGANGYTF,TGTGCCAGCAGCCAAGATTGGCAGGGGGCAAATGGCTACACCTTC
15,TRBJ1-6,NA,once,TRBV27,CASRILSSYNSPLHF,TGTGCCAGCAGAATACTTAGCTCCTATAATTCACCCCTCCACTTT
13,TRBJ2-1,NA,NA,TRBV5-1,CASSLRGLDEQFF,TGCGCCAGCAGCTTGAGGGGGTTAGATGAGCAGTTCTTC
16,TRBJ2-2,NA,NA,TRBV3-1/TRBV3-2,CASSPSLGAYTGELFF,TGTGCCAGCAGCCCCTCGTTAGGGGCTTACACCGGGGAGCTGTTTTTT
20,TRBJ2-1,NA,few,TRBV11-2,CASSLDLVRFRLSSQSEQFF,TGTGCCAGCAGCTTAGACCTAGTTAGATTCCGACTCTCATCCCAAAGTGAGCAGTTCTTC
14,TRBJ1-1,TRBD1,NA,TRBV6-5,CASSGTAGNTEAFF,TGTGCCAGCAGCGGGACAGCAGGGAACACTGAAGCTTTCTTT
12,TRBJ2-1,NA,NA,TRBV24-1,CASQGDYNEQFF,TGTGCCTCCCAAGGGGACTACAATGAGCAGTTCTTC
14,TRBJ1-1,NA,NA,TRBV2,CASTSRRSNSEAFF,TGTGCCAGCACATCAAGGCGGTCTAACTCTGAAGCTTTCTTT
11,TRBJ2-7,TRBD1,NA,TRBV6-5,CASQGVGEQYF,TGTGCCAGCCAGGGGGTCGGCGAGCAGTACTTC
15,TRBJ2-7,TRBD1,once,TRBV6-5,CASGAWNRGLIEQYF,TGTGCCAGCGGGGCCTGGAACAGGGGGCTCATCGAGCAGTACTTC
16,TRBJ2-1,NA,NA,TRBV11-2,CASSPGEWVGSNEQFF,TGTGCCAGCAGCCCCGGGGAGTGGGTAGGAAGCAATGAGCAGTTCTTC
14,TRBJ1-2,NA,NA,TRBV7-2,CASSLAPSLYGYTF,TGTGCCAGCAGCTTAGCCCCTTCACTCTATGGCTACACCTTC
15,TRBJ2-6,NA,NA,TRBV6-5,CASGGLFSGANVLTF,TGTGCCAGCGGCGGACTGTTCTCTGGGGCCAACGTCCTGACTTTC
13,TRBJ1-2,TRBD1,NA,TRBV5-1,CASSWTGDYGYTF,TGCGCCAGCAGCTGGACAGGAGACTATGGCTACACCTTC
16,TRBJ1-2,TRBD1,few,TRBV2,CASRRDRGIGHYGYTF,TGTGCCAGCAGACGGGACAGGGGTATAGGTCACTATGGCTACACCTTC
14,TRBJ2-3,TRBD2,NA,TRBV19,CASRKRGGRDTQYF,TGTGCCAGTAGGAAACGGGGGGGAAGAGATACGCAGTATTTT
18,TRBJ1-2,NA,NA,TRBV27,CASSLSTGGPGYGYGYTF,TGTGCCAGCAGTTTATCTACGGGGGGCCCTGGGTACGGCTATGGCTACACCTTC
16,TRBJ1-1,TRBD1,NA,TRBV19,CASSRSGIPTGNEAFF,TGTGCCAGTAGTAGATCAGGCATCCCGACAGGGAATGAAGCTTTCTTT
17,TRBJ2-2,TRBD2,NA,TRBV7-6,CASSSGLAGANTGELFF,TGTGCCAGCAGCTCGGGACTAGCGGGGGCCAACACCGGGGAGCTGTTTTTT
15,TRBJ1-2,TRBD1,NA,TRBV5-4,CASSLAGQGANGYTF,TGTGCCAGCAGCTTGGCCGGACAGGGGGCGAACGGCTACACCTTC
15,TRBJ2-2,TRBD1,NA,TRBV5-4,CASSRDRRGAGELFF,TGTGCCAGCAGCCGGGACAGGAGAGGAGCCGGGGAGCTGTTTTTT